This T cell receptor beta chain was sequenced during a study of cytomegalovirus exposure and HLA in healthy donors. In the PCR, 60 Vbeta and 13 Jbeta primers were used. Profiled with immunoSEQ multiplex PCR; TCRdb holds only in-frame clones, not every one. The repertoire holds about 160,000 clones, around nine tenths seen once, with under 0.95% in the top ten. Study-wide results and caveats: Per a later analysis, about 17,000 TCR beta sequences showed association with HLA alleles at 0.05 false discovery rate.

This CDR3 spans 15 amino acids. With 3 bases removed from V and 6 bases from J, the gap between germline ends came to 15 bases. The germline V gene has CDR1 MGHDK and CDR2 SYGVNS. On this clone itself: Its antigen is as yet unknown.

The genes are TRBV25-1 and TRBJ2-1; D perhaps matches TRBD1 (6 bases). The sequencing sample was made of PBMCs. The clonotype comes from a woman aged 30 to 39 in good health and CMV-seronegative. The CDR3 DNA reads as TGTGCCAGCAGTGACGTCGGACAGCGAGTCAATGAGCAGTTCTTC. It is translated as CASSDVGQRVNEQFF.